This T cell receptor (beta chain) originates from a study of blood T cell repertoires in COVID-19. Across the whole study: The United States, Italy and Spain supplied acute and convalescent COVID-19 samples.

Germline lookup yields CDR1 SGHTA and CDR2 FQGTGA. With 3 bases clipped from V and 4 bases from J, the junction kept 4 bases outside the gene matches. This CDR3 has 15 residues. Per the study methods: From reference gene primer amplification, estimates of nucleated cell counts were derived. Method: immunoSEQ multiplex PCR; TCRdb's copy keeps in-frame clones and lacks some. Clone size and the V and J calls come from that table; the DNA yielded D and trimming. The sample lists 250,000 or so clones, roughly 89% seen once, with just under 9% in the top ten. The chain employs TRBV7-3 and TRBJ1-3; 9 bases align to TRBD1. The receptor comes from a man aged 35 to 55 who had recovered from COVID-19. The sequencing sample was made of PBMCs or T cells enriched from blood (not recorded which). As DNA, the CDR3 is TGTGCCAGCAGCTTTCGGGACAGGGACGGAAACACCATATATTTT. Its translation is CASSFRDRDGNTIYF.